The 17 T cell receptor beta chains listed next were all sequenced from one sample in a study of T cell responses to AZD1222 COVID-19 vaccine. Profiling relied on immunoSEQ multiplex PCR, and the TCRdb table lists in-frame clones only, not all of them. The repertoire holds tens of thousands of clones, with more than 85% as singletons. Sequencing was performed on peripheral blood, taken 28 days after the second AZD1222 dose. Receptors originate from an adult who received the AZD1222 COVID-19 vaccine.

This chain connects TRBV7-9 to TRBJ1-6; TRBD1 aligns across 7 bases. Per the germline V gene, CDR1 is SEHNR and CDR2 is FQNEAQ (reference sequence). There are 15 residues in the CDR3. V gave up 3 bases and J gave up 6 bases; unmatched junction bases: 5. The CDR3 region has the DNA TGTGCCAGCAGCTTGAGGACAGGCAGTAATTCACCCCTCCACTTT. It codes for CASSLRTGSNSPLHF.

This clone has a single count. The chain is built from TRBV3-1 (or the pseudogene TRBV3-2) and TRBJ1-4; a weak D match, TRBD1 (6 bases). Germline lookup yields CDR1 LGHDT and CDR2 YNNKEL (reference sequence). The CDR3 is made up of 13 amino acids. Trimming stripped 0 bases from V and 14 bases from J, with 13 bases between. Here the CDR3 DNA reads TGTGCCAGCAGCCAAGAGTCAGGGGCCGCCCTGTTTTTT. This gives the protein CASSQESGAALFF.

The V gene is TRBV7-7, the J gene TRBJ2-2; D might be TRBD2 (5 bases). This CDR3 has 15 residues. Trimming stripped 4 bases from V and 6 bases from J, with 15 bases between. Germline V lookup: CDR1 SSHAT, CDR2 FNYEAQ (reference sequence). CDR3 amino acids: CASSSTSEGSGELFF. The CDR3 nucleotides are TGTGCCAGCAGCTCCACAAGTGAGGGATCCGGGGAGCTGTTTTTT.

This chain connects TRBV7-9 to TRBJ2-7, with unresolved D. This CDR3 spans 12 amino acids. Germline loops: CDR1 SEHNR, CDR2 FQNEAQ (reference sequence). Trimming cost V 8 bases and J 6 bases, with 14 bases left between them. This CDR3 is CASGGGLLEQYF. The CDR3 nucleotides are TGTGCCAGCGGCGGTGGTTTGCTCGAGCAGTACTTC.

V and J are TRBV10-1 and TRBJ2-7; TRBD1 might be the D (5 bases). This CDR3 region has 11 residues. Germline loops: CDR1 WNHNN, CDR2 SYGVQD (reference sequence). V gave up 10 bases and J gave up 6 bases, with 13 bases separating them. The CDR3 DNA follows: TGCGCCATCCCCCAGGGATCCGAGCAGTACTTC. Protein: CAIPQGSEQYF.

This rearrangement joins TRBV7-9 to TRBJ2-2; 9 bases line up with TRBD1. This CDR3 has 18 amino acids. Per the germline V gene, CDR1 is SEHNR and CDR2 is FQNEAQ (reference sequence). Losses at the gene ends were 5 bases for V and 4 bases for J; bases not matched to a gene: 14. CDR3 protein: CASSPPYPGTGFTGELFF. For the CDR3, the DNA is TGTGCCAGCAGCCCCCCATATCCCGGGACAGGGTTCACCGGGGAGCTGTTTTTT.

The chain joins TRBV5-1 to TRBJ2-3, with unresolved D. Deletions cut 2 bases from V and 4 bases from J, with 8 bases between. The CDR3 sequence is 13 residues long. Germline V lookup: CDR1 SGHRS, CDR2 YFSETQ. CDR3 region: CASSFQESDTQYF. The CDR3 coding sequence is TGCGCCAGCAGCTTCCAGGAGTCAGATACGCAGTATTTT.

CDR3 loop: CASSSQGGNTIYF. CDR3 nucleotide sequence: TGTGCCAGCAGTTCACAGGGTGGAAACACCATATATTTT. The gene calls are TRBV27 and TRBJ1-3, with D perhaps TRBD1 (6 bases). Germline V gene lookup returns CDR1 MNHEY and CDR2 SMNVEV (reference sequence). Deletions cut 4 bases from V and 3 bases from J, with 7 bases between. The CDR3 covers 13 residues.

V and J are TRBV11-3 and TRBJ2-2; 14 bases map to TRBD2. The CDR3 runs to 16 residues. Trimming cost V 3 bases and J 5 bases; bases outside gene matches: 2. The germline V gene encodes CDR1 SGHNT and CDR2 YENEEA. CDR3 in DNA: TGTGCCAGCAGCTTCGGGACTAGCGGGAGAACCGGGGAGCTGTTTTTT. Translated: CASSFGTSGRTGELFF.

In the case of this clone: Other DNA sequences of this sample code for an identical CDR3. This chain connects TRBV4-3 to TRBJ2-2; D may be TRBD2 (6 bases). V dropped 0 bases and J dropped 2 bases, with 13 bases sitting between them. CDR1 is LGHNA, CDR2 YSLEER, per germline. The CDR3 totals 17 residues. The CDR3 loop is CASSQDDRGSNTGELFF. CDR3 sequence (DNA): TGCGCCAGCAGCCAAGATGATCGGGGGTCTAACACCGGGGAGCTGTTTTTT.

The gene calls are TRBV7-2 and TRBJ1-2; 8 bases match TRBD1. The germline V gene has CDR1 SGHTA and CDR2 FQGNSA. Trimming at V came to 4 bases and at J to 5 bases, leaving 9 bases not matched to a gene. The CDR3 contains 15 residues. CDR3 bases: TGTGCCAGCAGCTCGTCCCAGGGGGCGCGTTATGGCTACACCTTC. It is translated as CASSSSQGARYGYTF. Variable domain in full (rest from reference TRBV7-2 and TRBJ1-2): GAGVSQSPSNKVTEKGKDVELRCDPISGHTALYWYRQSLGQGLEFLIYFQGNSAPDKSGLPSDRFSAERTGGSVSTLTIQRTQQEDSAVYLCASSSSQGARYGYTFGSGTRLTVV.

This sequence joins TRBV25-1 and TRBJ2-3; D remains unclear. The CDR3 is 13 residues long. The germline gives CDR1 MGHDK, CDR2 SYGVNS. Between the trimmed V and J ends, which lost 6 bases and 0 bases, there was a span of 7 bases. Here the CDR3 DNA reads TGTGCCAGCAGGGACCATAGCACAGATACGCAGTATTTT. Its translation: CASRDHSTDTQYF.

V usage is TRBV18 and J usage is TRBJ2-2; D is ambiguous. The V gene lost 1 base and the J gene lost 3 bases, with 6 bases spanning the gap. This CDR3 region has 14 residues. Germline assignment: CDR1 KGHSH and CDR2 LQKENI. CDR3 DNA: TGTGCCAGCTCACCACGTAGGGACACCGGGGAGCTGTTTTTT. Its translation is CASSPRRDTGELFF.

The CDR3 reads CASSFSGDEQFF. The CDR3 nucleotides read TGTGCCAGCAGCTTTAGTGGCGATGAGCAGTTCTTC. The chain employs TRBV2 and TRBJ2-1; D gene ambiguous. Per the germline V gene, CDR1 is SNHLY and CDR2 is FYNNEI. The ends were cut back, 6 bases at V and 8 bases at J, with 11 bases in the middle. The CDR3 is 12 residues long. Based on the CDR3 plus reference TRBV2 and TRBJ2-1, the full variable domain is EPEVTQTPSHQVTQMGQEVILRCVPISNHLYFYWYRQILGQKVEFLVSFYNNEISEKSEIFDDQFSVERPDGSNFTLKIRSTKLEDSAMYFCASSFSGDEQFFGPGTRLTVL.

V and J are TRBV5-4 and TRBJ1-4; possibly TRBD1 for D (5 bases). Trimming removed 0 bases at V and 5 bases at J, with 11 bases between. Germline V gene data show CDR1 as SGHNT and CDR2 as YYREEE (reference sequence). This CDR3 is 15 amino acids long. CDR3 sequence reads: CASSLAWDGNEKLFF. The CDR3, as DNA: TGTGCCAGCAGCTTGGCTTGGGACGGAAATGAAAAACTGTTTTTT.

This sequence joins TRBV4-3 and TRBJ1-4, with 8 positions matching TRBD1. Germline values: CDR1 LGHNA, CDR2 YSLEER. The CDR3 covers 19 residues. J lost 8 bases, V lost 0 bases, and 17 bases had no gene match. This chain's CDR3 is CASSQDLKRGQGAWEKLFF. For the CDR3, the DNA is TGCGCCAGCAGCCAAGATCTTAAACGAGGCCAGGGGGCCTGGGAAAAACTGTTTTTT.

This clone was counted once. This sequence joins TRBV7-3 and TRBJ2-2; D not resolved. Germline V lookup: CDR1 SGHTA, CDR2 FQGTGA. Trimming took 4 bases from V and 1 from J, leaving 4 bases between them. The CDR3 is 13 residues long. The CDR3 DNA reads TGTGCCAGCAGCTCCTTGAACACCGGGGAGCTGTTTTTT. Its protein is CASSSLNTGELFF.